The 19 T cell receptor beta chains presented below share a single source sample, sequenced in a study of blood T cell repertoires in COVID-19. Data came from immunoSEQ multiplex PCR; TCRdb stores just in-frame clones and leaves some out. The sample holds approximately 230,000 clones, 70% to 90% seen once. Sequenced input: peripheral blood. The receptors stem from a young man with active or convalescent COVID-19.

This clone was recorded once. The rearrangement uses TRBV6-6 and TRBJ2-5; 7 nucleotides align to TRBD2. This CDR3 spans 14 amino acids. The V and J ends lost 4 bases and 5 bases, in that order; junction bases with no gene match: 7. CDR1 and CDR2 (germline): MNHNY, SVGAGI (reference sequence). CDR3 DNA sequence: TGTGCCAGCAGTTGGGTCGTGGGAGGGGAGACCCAGTACTTC. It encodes CASSWVVGGETQYF.

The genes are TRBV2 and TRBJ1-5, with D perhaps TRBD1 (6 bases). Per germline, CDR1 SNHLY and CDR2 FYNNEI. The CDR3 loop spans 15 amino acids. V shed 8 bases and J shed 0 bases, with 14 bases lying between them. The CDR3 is CASSAGDYSNQPQHF. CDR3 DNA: TGTGCCAGCTCCGCAGGGGATTATAGCAATCAGCCCCAGCATTTT.

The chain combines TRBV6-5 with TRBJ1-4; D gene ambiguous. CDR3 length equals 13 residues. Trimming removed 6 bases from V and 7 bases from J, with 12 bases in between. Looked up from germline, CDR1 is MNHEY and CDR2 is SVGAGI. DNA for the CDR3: TGTGCCAGCAGCTCCCGTGCGGCTGAAAAACTGTTTTTT. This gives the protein CASSSRAAEKLFF.

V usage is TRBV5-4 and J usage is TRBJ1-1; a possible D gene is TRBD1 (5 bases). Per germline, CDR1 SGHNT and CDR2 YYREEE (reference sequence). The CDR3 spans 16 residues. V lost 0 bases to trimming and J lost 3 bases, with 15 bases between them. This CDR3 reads CASSLDRGNLDTEAFF. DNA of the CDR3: TGTGCCAGCAGCTTGGATCGGGGGAACCTGGACACTGAAGCTTTCTTT.

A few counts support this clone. DNA of the CDR3: TGTGCTAGTGGTTTGCTCGGGGGATACACTGAAGCTTTCTTT. The encoded protein is CASGLLGGYTEAFF. The rearrangement uses TRBV12-5 and TRBJ1-1; TRBD1 is a possible D gene (5 bases). There are 14 residues in the CDR3. The V end lost 2 bases, the J end lost 3 bases, and 10 bases lay between the germline ends. Germline lookup yields CDR1 LGHNT and CDR2 FRNRAP.

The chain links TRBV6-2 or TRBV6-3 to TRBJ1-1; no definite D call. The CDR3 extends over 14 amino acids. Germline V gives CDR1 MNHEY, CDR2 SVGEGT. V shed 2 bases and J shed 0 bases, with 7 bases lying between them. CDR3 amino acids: CASSYQILNTEAFF. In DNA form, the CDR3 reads TGTGCCAGCAGTTACCAGATTCTGAACACTGAAGCTTTCTTT.

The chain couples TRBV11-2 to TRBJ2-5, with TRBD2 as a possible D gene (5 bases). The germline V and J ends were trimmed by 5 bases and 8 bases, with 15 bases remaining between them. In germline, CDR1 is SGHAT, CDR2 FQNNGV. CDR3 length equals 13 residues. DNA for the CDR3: TGTGCCAGCAGCACCAAAACCCGGGAAACCCAGTACTTC. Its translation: CASSTKTRETQYF.

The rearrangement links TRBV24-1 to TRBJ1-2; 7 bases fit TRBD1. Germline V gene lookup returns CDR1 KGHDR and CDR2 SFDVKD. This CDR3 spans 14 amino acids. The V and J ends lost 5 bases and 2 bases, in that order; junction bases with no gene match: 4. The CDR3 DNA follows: TGTGCCACCAGTGCCAGGGGGTGGAACTATGGCTACACCTTC. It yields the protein CATSARGWNYGYTF.

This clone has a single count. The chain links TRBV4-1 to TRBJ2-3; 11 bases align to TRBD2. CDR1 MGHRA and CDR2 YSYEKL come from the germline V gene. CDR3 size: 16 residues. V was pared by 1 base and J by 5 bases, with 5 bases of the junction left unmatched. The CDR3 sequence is CASSQVAGGPVDTQYF. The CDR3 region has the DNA TGCGCCAGCAGCCAAGTAGCGGGAGGGCCGGTAGATACGCAGTATTTT.

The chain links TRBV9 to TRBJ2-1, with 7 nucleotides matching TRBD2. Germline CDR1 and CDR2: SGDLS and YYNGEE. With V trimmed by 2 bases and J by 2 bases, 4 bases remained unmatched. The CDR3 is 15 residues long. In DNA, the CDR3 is TGTGCCAGCAGCGTTGGACTAGGGGCCTACAATGAGCAGTTCTTC. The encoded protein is CASSVGLGAYNEQFF.

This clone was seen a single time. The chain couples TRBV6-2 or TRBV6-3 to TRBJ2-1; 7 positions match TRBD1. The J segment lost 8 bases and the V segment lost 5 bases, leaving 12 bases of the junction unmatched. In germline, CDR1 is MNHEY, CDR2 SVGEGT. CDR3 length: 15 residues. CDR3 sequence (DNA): TGTGCCAGCAGTCCCCGGGACAGAGATGGCGATGAGCAGTTCTTC. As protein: CASSPRDRDGDEQFF.

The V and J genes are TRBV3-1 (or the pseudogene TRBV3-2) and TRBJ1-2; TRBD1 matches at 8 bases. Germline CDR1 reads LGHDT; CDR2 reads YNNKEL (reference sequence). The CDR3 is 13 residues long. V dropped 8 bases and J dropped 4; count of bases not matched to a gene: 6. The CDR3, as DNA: TGTGCCAGCGGCAGGGGGCGTTTCTATGGCTACACCTTC. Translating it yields CASGRGRFYGYTF.

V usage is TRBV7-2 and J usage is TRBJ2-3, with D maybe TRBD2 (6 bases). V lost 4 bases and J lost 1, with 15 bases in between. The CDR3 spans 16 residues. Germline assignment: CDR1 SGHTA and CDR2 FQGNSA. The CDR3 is CASSSFSGVRTDTQYF. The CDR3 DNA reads TGTGCCAGCAGCTCCTTTAGCGGAGTTCGCACAGATACGCAGTATTTT.

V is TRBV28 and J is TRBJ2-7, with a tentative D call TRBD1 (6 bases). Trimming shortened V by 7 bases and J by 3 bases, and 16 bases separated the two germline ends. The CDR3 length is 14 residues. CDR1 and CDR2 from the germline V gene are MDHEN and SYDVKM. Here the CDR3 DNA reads TGTGCCAGCACCGAACCCGGGACAAGCTACGAGCAGTACTTC. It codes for CASTEPGTSYEQYF.

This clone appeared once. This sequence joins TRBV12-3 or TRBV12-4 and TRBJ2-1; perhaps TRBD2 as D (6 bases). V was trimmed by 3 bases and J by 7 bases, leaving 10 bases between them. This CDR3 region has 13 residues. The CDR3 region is CASSLGGVNEQFF. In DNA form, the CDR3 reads TGTGCCAGCAGTTTGGGGGGAGTGAATGAGCAGTTCTTC.

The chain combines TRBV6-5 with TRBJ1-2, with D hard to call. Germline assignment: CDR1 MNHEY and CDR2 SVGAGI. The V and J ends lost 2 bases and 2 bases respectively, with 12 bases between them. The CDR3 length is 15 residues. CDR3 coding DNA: TGTGCCAGCAGTTACGGGCTCGAGGGAAACTATGGCTACACCTTC. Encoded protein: CASSYGLEGNYGYTF.

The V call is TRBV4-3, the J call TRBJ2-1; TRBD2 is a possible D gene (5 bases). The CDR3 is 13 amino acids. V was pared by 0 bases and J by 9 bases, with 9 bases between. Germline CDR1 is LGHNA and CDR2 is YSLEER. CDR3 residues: CASSQEREVEQFF. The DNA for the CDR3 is TGCGCCAGCAGCCAAGAACGGGAAGTTGAGCAGTTCTTC.

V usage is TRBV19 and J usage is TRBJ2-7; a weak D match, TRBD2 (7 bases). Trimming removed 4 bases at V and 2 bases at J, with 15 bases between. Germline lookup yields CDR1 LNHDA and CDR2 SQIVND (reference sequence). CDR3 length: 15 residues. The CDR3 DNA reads TGTGCCAGTAGTAAGGTCCGGGGGGCGGCCTACGAGCAGTACTTC. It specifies CASSKVRGAAYEQYF.

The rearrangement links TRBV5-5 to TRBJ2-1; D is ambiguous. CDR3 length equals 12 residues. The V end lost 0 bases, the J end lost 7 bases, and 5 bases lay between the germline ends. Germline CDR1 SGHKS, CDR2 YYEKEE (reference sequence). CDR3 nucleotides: TGTGCCAGCAGCTTGGCTTTAAATGAGCAGTTCTTC. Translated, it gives CASSLALNEQFF. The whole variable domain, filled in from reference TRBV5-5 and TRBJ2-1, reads DAGVTQSPTHLIKTRGQQVTLRCSPISGHKSVSWYQQVLGQGPQFIFQYYEKEERGRGNFPDRFSARQFPNYSSELNVNALLLGDSALYLCASSLALNEQFFGPGTRLTVL.